Each of the 13 T cell receptor beta chains below was sequenced from the same sample in a study of T-cell reconstitution after alpha-beta-depleted transplantation in children. Preparation of the TCRbeta library involved a method that used unique molecular identifiers. One entry per CDR3 protein results from TCRdb running MiXCR on the PCR reads. The table shows fewer than 700,000 distinct CDR3 sequences, with under 15% occurring only once. This sample comprised PBMCs, mostly from graft donor cells, obtained 360 days after TCRalphabeta/CD19-depleted stem cell transplant. Every receptor here comes from a male patient younger than 18 who had a stem cell transplant for acute myeloid leukemia, so the T cells may come from the graft donor.

The chain joins TRBV5-1 to TRBJ2-2, with 7 bases that match TRBD1. CDR1 and CDR2 from the germline V gene are SGHRS and YFSETQ. CDR3 length equals 15 residues. V shed 1 base, J shed 4 bases, and the junction held 4 bases outside the gene matches. CDR3 residues: CASSLRDSSTGELFF. DNA for the CDR3: TGCGCCAGCAGCTTGAGGGACAGCTCCACCGGGGAGCTGTTTTTT.

Only a few counts were recorded for this clonotype. In nucleotides, the CDR3 is TGTGCCAGCAGTTACAGGTTTTTCAGCTCCACAGATACGCAGTATTTT. Translating it yields CASSYRFFSSTDTQYF. The J gene is TRBJ2-3, the V gene TRBV6-5; D is unresolved. V was clipped by 2 bases and J by 2 bases, with 14 bases between them. CDR3 length: 16 residues. From germline, CDR1 is MNHEY and CDR2 SVGAGI.

Many counts were recorded for this clonotype. The gene calls are TRBV7-3 and TRBJ2-1; TRBD2 aligns across 7 bases. The junction had 10 bases not matched to a gene; V was cut back by 5 bases and J by 3 bases. CDR3 size: 16 residues. CDR1 SGHTA and CDR2 FQGTGA come from the germline V gene. DNA of the CDR3: TGTGCCAGCAGCCCCCTGGCGGGAGACCACTACAATGAGCAGTTCTTC. Translation gives CASSPLAGDHYNEQFF.

The J gene is TRBJ2-7, the V gene TRBV29-1, with 11 bases matching TRBD2. Germline loops: CDR1 SQVTM, CDR2 ANQGSEA. V dropped 6 bases and J dropped 4; count of bases not matched to a gene: 8. The CDR3 totals 14 residues. This CDR3 reads CSVGGLAGGYEQYF. CDR3 nucleotide sequence: TGCAGCGTCGGAGGTCTAGCGGGAGGATACGAGCAGTACTTC.

The rearrangement links TRBV14 to TRBJ2-7; D perhaps matches TRBD1 (5 bases). The germline V gene has CDR1 SGHDN and CDR2 FVKESK. The CDR3 is 15 residues long. The V gene lost 6 bases and the J gene lost 3 bases, with 18 bases spanning the gap. CDR3 bases: TGTGCCAGCAGTCAGAGCGTGGGGCCGTTCTACGAGCAGTACTTC. Translation: CASSQSVGPFYEQYF.

Only a few counts were recorded for this clonotype. The chain uses TRBV9 and TRBJ1-2; TRBD1 might be the D (6 bases). The V gene lost 3 bases and the J gene lost 5 bases, with 20 bases spanning the gap. There are 16 residues in the CDR3. In germline, CDR1 is SGDLS, CDR2 YYNGEE. CDR3 in amino acids: CASSDPLTGWEYGYTF. CDR3 sequence (DNA): TGTGCCAGCAGCGACCCCTTGACAGGTTGGGAGTATGGCTACACCTTC.

This clonotype was seen more than once but under ten times. The genes are TRBV28 and TRBJ2-1, with TRBD2 matching over 10 bases. Losses at the gene ends were 4 bases for V and 2 bases for J; bases not matched to a gene: 8. The CDR3 sequence is 17 residues long. The germline gives CDR1 MDHEN, CDR2 SYDVKM. For the CDR3, the DNA is TGTGCCAGCAGTTCACCAGCGGGAGGGCGCACCTACAATGAGCAGTTCTTC. As protein: CASSSPAGGRTYNEQFF. The full variable domain, in which reference TRBV28 and TRBJ2-1 provide the parts outside the CDR3, is DVKVTQSSRYLVKRTGEKVFLECVQDMDHENMFWYRQDPGLGLRLIYFSYDVKMKEKGDIPEGYSVSREKKERFSLILESASTNQTSMYLCASSSPAGGRTYNEQFFGPGTRLTVL.

This clonotype turned up a few times. V and J are TRBV10-3 and TRBJ2-2; TRBD1 agrees at 11 bases. Germline values: CDR1 ENHRY, CDR2 SYGVKD. The CDR3 runs to 14 residues. The V segment lost 6 bases and the J segment 4 bases; nucleotides outside the gene matches: 1. The DNA for the CDR3 is TGTGCCATCAGGGGACAGGGGGTCACCGGGGAGCTGTTTTTT. Its translation is CAIRGQGVTGELFF.

A few counts support this clonotype. CDR3: CSARDLRQGIFYEQYF. In DNA form, the CDR3 reads TGCAGTGCTAGAGATCTGAGACAGGGGATCTTCTACGAGCAGTACTTC. V and J are TRBV20-1 and TRBJ2-7, with 8 bases aligning to TRBD1. With 0 bases clipped from V and 3 bases from J, the junction kept 10 bases outside the gene matches. The CDR3 contains 16 residues. CDR1 is DFQATT and CDR2 is SNEGSKA in the germline V gene (reference sequence).

This clonotype turned up a few times. The chain couples TRBV14 to TRBJ2-5, with D unresolved. V lost 4 bases to trimming and J lost 2 bases, with 17 bases between them. Germline-derived CDR1 and CDR2 are SGHDN and FVKESK. This CDR3 contains 16 residues. The CDR3 spells CASSLFPPVKQETQYF. The CDR3 DNA follows: TGTGCCAGCAGCCTCTTCCCTCCGGTGAAGCAAGAGACCCAGTACTTC.

The chain uses TRBV28 and TRBJ1-6; 7 nucleotides agree with TRBD1. Germline V lookup: CDR1 MDHEN, CDR2 SYDVKM. The CDR3 spans 19 residues. The ends lost 4 bases at V and 0 bases at J; junction bases unmatched: 12. The CDR3 DNA is TGTGCCAGCAGTTACGGCAGGGGGTTACTGAGCTCCTATAATTCACCCCTCCACTTT. It is translated as CASSYGRGLLSSYNSPLHF.

This clonotype was detected ten times or more. The chain is built from TRBV28 and TRBJ1-5; D is possibly TRBD1 (5 bases). The CDR3 loop spans 16 amino acids. Trimming shortened V by 5 bases and J by 2 bases, and 16 bases separated the two germline ends. Germline V CDR1 and CDR2: MDHEN, SYDVKM. The CDR3 is CASSPPTGVGNQPQHF. In DNA, the CDR3 is TGTGCCAGCAGTCCACCCACGGGGGTCGGCAATCAGCCCCAGCATTTT. Full variable domain (missing parts from reference TRBV28 and TRBJ1-5): DVKVTQSSRYLVKRTGEKVFLECVQDMDHENMFWYRQDPGLGLRLIYFSYDVKMKEKGDIPEGYSVSREKKERFSLILESASTNQTSMYLCASSPPTGVGNQPQHFGDGTRLSIL.

This clonotype was seen repeatedly, ten times or more. V and J are TRBV15 and TRBJ2-7, with D perhaps assigned TRBD1 or TRBD2 (5 bases each). This CDR3 is built from 14 residues. Germline values: CDR1 LNHNV, CDR2 YYDKDF (reference sequence). V gave up 0 bases and J gave up 9 bases, with 15 bases separating them. The CDR3 is CATSRERVRDGQYF. The CDR3 region has the DNA TGTGCCACCAGCAGAGAAAGGGTCCGGGACGGGCAGTACTTC.